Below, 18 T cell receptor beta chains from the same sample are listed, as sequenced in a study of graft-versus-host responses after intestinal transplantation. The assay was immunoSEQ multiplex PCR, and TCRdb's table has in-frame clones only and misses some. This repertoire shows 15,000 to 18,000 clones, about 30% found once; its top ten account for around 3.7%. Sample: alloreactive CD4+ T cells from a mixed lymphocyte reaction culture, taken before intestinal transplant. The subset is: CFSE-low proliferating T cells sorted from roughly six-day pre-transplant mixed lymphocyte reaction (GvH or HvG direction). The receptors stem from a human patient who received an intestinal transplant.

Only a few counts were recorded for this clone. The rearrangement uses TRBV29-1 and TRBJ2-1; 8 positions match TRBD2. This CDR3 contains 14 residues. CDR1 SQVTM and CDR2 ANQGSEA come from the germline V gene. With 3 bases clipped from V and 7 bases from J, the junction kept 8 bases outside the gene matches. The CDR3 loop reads CSVEFGGVWNEQFF. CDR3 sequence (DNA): TGCAGCGTTGAGTTCGGGGGGGTTTGGAATGAGCAGTTCTTC.

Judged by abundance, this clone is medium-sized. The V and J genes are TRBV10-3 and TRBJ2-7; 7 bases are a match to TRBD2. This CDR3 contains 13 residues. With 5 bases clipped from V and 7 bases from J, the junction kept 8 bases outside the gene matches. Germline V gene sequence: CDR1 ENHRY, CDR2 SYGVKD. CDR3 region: CAISSPEGGEQYF. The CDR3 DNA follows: TGTGCCATCAGTTCCCCCGAGGGAGGGGAGCAGTACTTC.

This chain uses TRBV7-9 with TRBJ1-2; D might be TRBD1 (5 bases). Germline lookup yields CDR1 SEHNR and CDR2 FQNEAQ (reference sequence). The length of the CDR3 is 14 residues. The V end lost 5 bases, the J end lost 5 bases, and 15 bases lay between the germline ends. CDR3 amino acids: CASSRSGPDYGYTF. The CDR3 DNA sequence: TGTGCCAGCAGCCGTTCGGGACCGGATTATGGCTACACCTTC.

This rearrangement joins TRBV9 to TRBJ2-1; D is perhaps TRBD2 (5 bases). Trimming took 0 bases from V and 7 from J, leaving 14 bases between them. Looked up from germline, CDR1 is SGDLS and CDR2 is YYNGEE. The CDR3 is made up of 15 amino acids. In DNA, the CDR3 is TGTGCCAGCAGCGTAGGGAGGACTCCTTGGAATGAGCAGTTCTTC. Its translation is CASSVGRTPWNEQFF. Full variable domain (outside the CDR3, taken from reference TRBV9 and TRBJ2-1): DSGVTQTPKHLITATGQRVTLRCSPRSGDLSVYWYQQSLDQGLQFLIQYYNGEERAKGNILERFSAQQFPDLHSELNLSSLELGDSALYFCASSVGRTPWNEQFFGPGTRLTVL.

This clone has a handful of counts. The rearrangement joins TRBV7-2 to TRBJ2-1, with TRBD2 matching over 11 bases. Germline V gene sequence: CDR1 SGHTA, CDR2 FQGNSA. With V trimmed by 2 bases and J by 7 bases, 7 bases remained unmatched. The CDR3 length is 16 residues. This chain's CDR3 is CASSLTLAGEGNEQFF. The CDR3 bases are TGTGCCAGCAGCTTAACACTAGCGGGAGAGGGGAATGAGCAGTTCTTC.

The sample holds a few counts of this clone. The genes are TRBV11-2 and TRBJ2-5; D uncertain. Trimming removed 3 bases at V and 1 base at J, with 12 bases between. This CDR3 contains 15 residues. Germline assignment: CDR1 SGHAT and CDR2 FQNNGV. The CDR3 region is CASSFLLTAQETQYF. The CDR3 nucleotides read TGTGCCAGCAGCTTTCTTTTAACGGCCCAAGAGACCCAGTACTTC.

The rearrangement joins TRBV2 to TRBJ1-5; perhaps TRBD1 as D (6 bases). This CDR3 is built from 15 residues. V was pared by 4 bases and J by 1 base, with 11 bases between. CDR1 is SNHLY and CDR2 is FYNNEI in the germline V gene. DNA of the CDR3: TGTGCCAGCAGTGCGAGGGGACACAGCAATCAGCCCCAGCATTTT. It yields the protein CASSARGHSNQPQHF.

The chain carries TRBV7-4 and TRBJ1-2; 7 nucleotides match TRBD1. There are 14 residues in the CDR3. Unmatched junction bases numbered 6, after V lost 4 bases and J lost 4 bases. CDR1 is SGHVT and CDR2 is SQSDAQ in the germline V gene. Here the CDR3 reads CASSSRGTVYGYTF. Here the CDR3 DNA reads TGTGCCAGCAGCTCTCGAGGGACAGTCTATGGCTACACCTTC.

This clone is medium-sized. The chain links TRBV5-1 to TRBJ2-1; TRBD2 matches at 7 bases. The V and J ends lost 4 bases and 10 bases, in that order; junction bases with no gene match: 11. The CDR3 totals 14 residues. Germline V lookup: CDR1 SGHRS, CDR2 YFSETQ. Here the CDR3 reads CASSEGGRGREQFF. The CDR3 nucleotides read TGCGCCAGCAGCGAGGGCGGGAGAGGTAGGGAGCAGTTCTTC.

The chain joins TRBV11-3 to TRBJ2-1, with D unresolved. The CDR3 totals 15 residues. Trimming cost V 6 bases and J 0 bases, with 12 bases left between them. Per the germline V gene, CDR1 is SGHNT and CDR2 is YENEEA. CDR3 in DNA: TGTGCCAGCAGTCAAACAGTTACCTCCTACAATGAGCAGTTCTTC. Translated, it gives CASSQTVTSYNEQFF.

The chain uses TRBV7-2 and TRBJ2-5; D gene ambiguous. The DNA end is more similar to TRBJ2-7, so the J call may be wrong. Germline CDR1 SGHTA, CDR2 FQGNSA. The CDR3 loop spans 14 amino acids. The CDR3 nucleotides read TGTGCCAGCAGCTTAGCACTCCTCTCCTACGAGCAGTACTTC. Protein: CASSLALLSYEQYF.

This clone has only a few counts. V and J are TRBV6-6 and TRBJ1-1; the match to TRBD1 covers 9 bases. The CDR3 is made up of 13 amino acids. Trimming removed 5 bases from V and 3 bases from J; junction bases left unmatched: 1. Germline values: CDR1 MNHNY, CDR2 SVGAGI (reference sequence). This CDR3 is CASSRDRDTEAFF. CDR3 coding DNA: TGTGCCAGCAGTCGGGACAGGGACACTGAAGCTTTCTTT.

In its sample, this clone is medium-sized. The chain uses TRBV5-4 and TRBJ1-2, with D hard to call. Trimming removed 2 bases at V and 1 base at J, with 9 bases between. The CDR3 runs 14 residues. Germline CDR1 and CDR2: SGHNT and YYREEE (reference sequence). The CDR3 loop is CASSLISSNYGYTF. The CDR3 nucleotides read TGTGCCAGCAGCTTAATCTCAAGTAACTATGGCTACACCTTC.

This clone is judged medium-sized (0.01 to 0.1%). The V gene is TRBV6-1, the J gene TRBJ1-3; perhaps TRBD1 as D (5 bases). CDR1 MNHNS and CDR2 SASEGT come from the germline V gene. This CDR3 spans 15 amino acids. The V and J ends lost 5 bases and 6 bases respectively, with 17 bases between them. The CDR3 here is CASSHLGGAENTIYF. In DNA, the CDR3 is TGTGCCAGCAGTCACCTTGGGGGTGCGGAAAACACCATATATTTT.

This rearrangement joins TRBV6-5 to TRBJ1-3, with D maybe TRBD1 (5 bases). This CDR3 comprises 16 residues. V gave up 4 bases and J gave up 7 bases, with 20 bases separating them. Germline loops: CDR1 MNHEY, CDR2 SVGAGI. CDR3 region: CASSSTWTYRGNTIYF. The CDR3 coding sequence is TGTGCCAGCAGTTCTACCTGGACATATCGGGGCAACACCATATATTTT.

CDR3 sequence (DNA): TGTGCCAGCACTGGGGGCGGATTCAGCTATGGCTACACCTTC. The encoded protein is CASTGGGFSYGYTF. The chain carries TRBV2 and TRBJ1-2; perhaps TRBD1 as D (6 bases). The CDR3 is 14 amino acids. CDR1 and CDR2 (germline): SNHLY, FYNNEI. Trimming shortened V by 7 bases and J by 4 bases, and 16 bases separated the two germline ends.

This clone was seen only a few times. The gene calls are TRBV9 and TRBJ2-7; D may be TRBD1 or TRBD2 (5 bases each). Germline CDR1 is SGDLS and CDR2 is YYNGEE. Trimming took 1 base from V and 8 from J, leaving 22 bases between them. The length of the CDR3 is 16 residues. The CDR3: CASSVIGAPTSTQQYF. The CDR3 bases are TGTGCCAGCAGCGTAATCGGGGCTCCCACTAGTACGCAGCAGTACTTC.

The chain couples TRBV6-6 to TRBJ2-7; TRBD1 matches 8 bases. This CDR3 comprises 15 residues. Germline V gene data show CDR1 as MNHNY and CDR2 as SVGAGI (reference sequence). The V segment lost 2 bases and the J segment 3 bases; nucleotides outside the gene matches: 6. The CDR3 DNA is TGTGCCAGCAGTTACAGGGGACAGGCCCGCTACGAGCAGTACTTC. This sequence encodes CASSYRGQARYEQYF.